Below, 10 T cell receptor beta chains from the same sample are listed, as sequenced in a study of T cells in Graves' hyperthyroidism and ophthalmopathy. RNA transcripts served as the template for amplifying TCR beta CDR3 regions. Carried out on the TCR CDR3, a first-round RT-PCR used the HTBI primer set. A single record per CDR3 protein comes from TCRdb applying MiXCR to the multiplex PCR reads. Here the sample spans more than 250,000 distinct CDR3 sequences, around 15% being singletons. Sample: blood. The receptors stem from a woman between 45 and 65 years old with Graves' hyperthyroidism that later progressed to Graves' ophthalmopathy.

This clonotype was observed many times. The genes are TRBV3-1 and TRBJ2-2, with unresolved D. The CDR3 length is 17 residues. From germline, CDR1 is LGHDT and CDR2 YNNKEL (reference sequence). V was shortened by 0 bases and J by 5 bases, with 16 bases between the two germline ends. As DNA, the CDR3 is TGTGCCAGCAGCCAAGAACCCGGGTCGAACCCGACCGGGGAGCTGTTTTTT. Translation: CASSQEPGSNPTGELFF.

This clonotype was seen at least ten times. CDR3 DNA sequence: TGTGCCAGCAGTTCGGAAAACAATGAGCAGTTCTTC. Protein product: CASSSENNEQFF. The chain recombines TRBV28 with TRBJ2-1; no clear D gene. The CDR3 is 12 residues long. Trimming removed 4 bases at V and 5 bases at J, with 6 bases between. Germline values: CDR1 MDHEN, CDR2 SYDVKM.

The J gene is TRBJ1-5, the V gene TRBV20-1; D unresolved. There are 15 residues in the CDR3. Between the trimmed V and J ends, which lost 2 bases and 8 bases, there was a span of 19 bases. Germline V CDR1 and CDR2: DFQATT, SNEGSKA (reference sequence). The CDR3 DNA follows: TGCAGTGCTAGACCCCCGGTCTCCCTTACGGAGCCCCAGCATTTT. It translates to CSARPPVSLTEPQHF.

This clonotype was seen more than once but under ten times. This sequence joins TRBV9 and TRBJ1-1, with D uncertain. The CDR3 contains 16 residues. The V and J ends lost 0 bases and 1 base respectively, with 13 bases between them. The V gene's germline CDR1 is SGDLS and CDR2 YYNGEE. Here the CDR3 reads CASSVAFQKENTEAFF. CDR3 nucleotide sequence: TGTGCCAGCAGCGTAGCTTTCCAAAAGGAGAACACTGAAGCTTTCTTT.

This clonotype was detected a few times. V and J are TRBV9 and TRBJ1-1; D not certain. CDR3 size: 11 residues. The germline V and J ends were trimmed by 4 bases and 10 bases, with 11 bases remaining between them. Germline V lookup: CDR1 SGDLS, CDR2 YYNGEE. The CDR3 region has the DNA TGTGCCAGCAGCAGACCCGTAGGAGCTTTCTTT. This sequence encodes CASSRPVGAFF.

The rearrangement uses TRBV5-6 and TRBJ1-2, with D possibly being TRBD1 (5 bases). The V gene's germline CDR1 is SGHDT and CDR2 YYEEEE. Trimming cost V 4 bases and J 6 bases, with 19 bases left between them. The CDR3 sequence is 15 residues long. The CDR3 DNA reads as TGTGCCAGCAGCCTGGGGACGCGATTATTCGATGGCTACACCTTC. Its protein is CASSLGTRLFDGYTF.

V is TRBV28 and J is TRBJ2-7; 7 bases are a match to TRBD2. The CDR3 contains 13 residues. The V gene's germline CDR1 is MDHEN and CDR2 SYDVKM. V trimming: 3 bases; J trimming: 6 bases; junction bases outside the gene matches: 5. This chain's CDR3 is CASSLGGGIEQYF. CDR3 nucleotide sequence: TGTGCCAGCAGTTTGGGGGGAGGGATCGAGCAGTACTTC.

The chain is built from TRBV20-1 and TRBJ1-2; tentative D call: TRBD1 (5 bases). This CDR3 has 11 amino acids. Looked up from germline, CDR1 is DFQATT and CDR2 is SNEGSKA (reference sequence). V was clipped by 6 bases and J by 6 bases, with 11 bases between them. The CDR3 DNA reads TGCAGTGCCGAGAGGGGCAATGGCTACACCTTC. This codes for CSAERGNGYTF.

This clonotype has at least ten counts. V and J are TRBV5-1 and TRBJ2-7; D is undetermined. The CDR3 totals 11 residues. V lost 4 bases and J lost 6, with 8 bases in between. Germline V lookup: CDR1 SGHRS, CDR2 YFSETQ. CDR3 residues: CASSTFSEQYF. Written as DNA, the CDR3 is TGCGCCAGCAGCACGTTCTCCGAGCAGTACTTC.

This clonotype has ten or more counts. V usage is TRBV3-1 and J usage is TRBJ2-2, with D tentatively TRBD2 (5 bases). Between the trimmed V and J ends, which lost 7 bases and 1 base, there was a span of 10 bases. The CDR3 loop spans 14 amino acids. Germline CDR1 reads LGHDT; CDR2 reads YNNKEL (reference sequence). CDR3 sequence: CASTNGENTGELFF. The DNA for the CDR3 is TGTGCCAGCACCAACGGGGAGAACACCGGGGAGCTGTTTTTT.